These 21 T cell receptor beta chains were sequenced from one sample in a study of T-cell reconstitution after alpha-beta-depleted transplantation in children. TCRbeta library preparation incorporated unique molecular identifiers. Using its own MiXCR run on the PCR reads, TCRdb lists one record per CDR3 protein. The sample includes some 500,000 distinct CDR3 sequences, around 16% of them seen just once. Sequenced here: PBMCs from the stem cell graft donor, sampled from the stem cell graft. These TCRs come from a human donor who donated a stem cell graft to a child with acute lymphoblastic leukemia.

V gene TRBV7-9 combines with J gene TRBJ1-2; tentative D call: TRBD1 (6 bases). Germline loops: CDR1 SEHNR, CDR2 FQNEAQ (reference sequence). The germline V and J ends were trimmed by 5 bases and 1 base, with 11 bases remaining between them. The CDR3 consists of 14 residues. The CDR3 loop reads CASSARQVNYGYTF. The CDR3 DNA follows: TGTGCCAGCAGCGCCAGACAGGTTAACTATGGCTACACCTTC. The whole variable domain, filled in from reference TRBV7-9 and TRBJ1-2, reads DTGVSQNPRHKITKRGQNVTFRCDPISEHNRLYWYRQTLGQGPEFLTYFQNEAQLEKSRLLSDRFSAERPKGSFSTLEIQRTEQGDSAMYLCASSARQVNYGYTFGSGTRLTVV.

This chain links TRBV20-1 with TRBJ2-1; D gene uncertain. The CDR3 length is 14 residues. Germline CDR1 reads DFQATT; CDR2 reads SNEGSKA (reference sequence). V lost 2 bases and J lost 4, with 12 bases in between. The CDR3 protein is CSARLGVVYNEQFF. CDR3 DNA sequence: TGCAGTGCTAGACTAGGCGTCGTATACAATGAGCAGTTCTTC.

This clonotype was seen a few times. The chain has TRBV29-1 and TRBJ2-5, with D perhaps matching TRBD2 (6 bases). CDR1 SQVTM and CDR2 ANQGSEA come from the germline V gene. The CDR3 sequence is 12 residues long. V was trimmed by 7 bases and J by 2 bases, leaving 11 bases between them. In DNA form, the CDR3 reads TGCAGCGCTTTAGCGGAGCAAGAGACCCAGTACTTC. It is translated as CSALAEQETQYF.

This clonotype was counted ten times or more. The chain combines TRBV29-1 with TRBJ2-2; D is possibly TRBD1 or TRBD2 (5 bases each). From germline, CDR1 is SQVTM and CDR2 ANQGSEA. The CDR3 is made up of 16 amino acids. V lost 7 bases and J 5 bases, leaving 23 bases between the germline ends. The CDR3 spells CSGYRKTGLGTGELFF. The CDR3 DNA sequence: TGCAGCGGGTACAGGAAGACGGGGCTGGGGACCGGGGAGCTGTTTTTT.

This chain connects TRBV14 to TRBJ2-1; D unresolved. V lost 1 base to trimming and J lost 5 bases, with 9 bases between them. The CDR3 runs to 14 residues. Germline CDR1 reads SGHDN; CDR2 reads FVKESK. Here the CDR3 DNA reads TGTGCCAGCAGCCAAGGTAGGCCAGACAATGAGCAGTTCTTC. Its translation: CASSQGRPDNEQFF.

This clonotype has only one observation. The chain uses TRBV18 and TRBJ2-2; 9 nucleotides align to TRBD1. This CDR3 has 16 residues. The junction had 5 bases not matched to a gene; V was cut back by 1 base and J by 5 bases. From germline, CDR1 is KGHSH and CDR2 LQKENI. This CDR3 reads CASSPRDRAETGELFF. In DNA form, the CDR3 reads TGTGCCAGCTCACCACGGGACAGGGCAGAGACCGGGGAGCTGTTTTTT. The variable domain in full, completed from reference TRBV18 and TRBJ2-2, reads NAGVMQNPRHLVRRRGQEARLRCSPMKGHSHVYWYRQLPEEGLKFMVYLQKENIIDESGMPKERFSAEFPKEGPSILRIQQVVRGDSAAYFCASSPRDRAETGELFFGEGSRLTVL.

This clonotype has a handful of counts. The chain combines TRBV3-1 with TRBJ1-4; D not resolved. This CDR3 is built from 15 residues. Germline CDR1 is LGHDT and CDR2 is YNNKEL (reference sequence). V was clipped by 5 bases and J by 0 bases, with 10 bases between them. For the CDR3, the DNA is TGTGCCAGCAGCGATCAGAGGCCAACTAATGAAAAACTGTTTTTT. Translating gives CASSDQRPTNEKLFF. Combining the CDR3 with reference TRBV3-1 and TRBJ1-4 gives the whole variable domain DTAVSQTPKYLVTQMGNDKSIKCEQNLGHDTMYWYKQDSKKFLKIMFSYNNKELIINETVPNRFSPKSPDKAHLNLHINSLELGDSAVYFCASSDQRPTNEKLFFGSGTQLSVL.

A few counts support this clonotype. This chain uses TRBV11-2 with TRBJ1-5; no clear D gene. V lost 7 bases and J lost 6, with 10 bases in between. The CDR3 extends over 12 amino acids. Germline V gene lookup returns CDR1 SGHAT and CDR2 FQNNGV. DNA for the CDR3: TGTGCCAGCAAACCAATCGGTCAGCCCCAGCATTTT. This codes for CASKPIGQPQHF.

J is TRBJ2-7 and V is TRBV5-1, with TRBD1 matching 7 bases. J lost 4 bases, V lost 4 bases, and 14 bases had no gene match. Germline V gene sequence: CDR1 SGHRS, CDR2 YFSETQ. This CDR3 spans 16 amino acids. Here the CDR3 reads CASSISGGINGYEQYF. The DNA of the CDR3 is TGCGCCAGCAGCATCTCAGGGGGAATTAATGGATACGAGCAGTACTTC.

V usage is TRBV12-3 or TRBV12-4 and J usage is TRBJ2-2, with D perhaps being TRBD1 or TRBD2 (7 bases each). CDR3 size: 17 residues. The V end was cut by 3 bases, the J end by 5 bases, with 19 bases between. The CDR3 protein is CASSFQSGGVWTGELFF. The DNA of the CDR3 is TGTGCCAGCAGTTTTCAGTCAGGGGGGGTATGGACCGGGGAGCTGTTTTTT.

J is TRBJ2-5 and V is TRBV4-1, with D hard to call. This CDR3 spans 14 amino acids. Trimming removed 4 bases from V and 5 bases from J, with 14 bases in between. Germline V gene lookup returns CDR1 MGHRA and CDR2 YSYEKL. The DNA of the CDR3 is TGCGCCAGCAGCCCCCTTGGGTTTGGGGAGACCCAGTACTTC. The encoded protein is CASSPLGFGETQYF.

The table lists this clonotype with a count of one. This chain uses TRBV5-1 with TRBJ2-7; D gene ambiguous. Germline V gene data show CDR1 as SGHRS and CDR2 as YFSETQ. Trimming left V 2 bases short and J 6 bases short, with 12 bases between. The CDR3 is 13 residues long. The CDR3 region is CASSFGVGSEQYF. CDR3 bases: TGCGCCAGCAGCTTTGGGGTTGGGTCCGAGCAGTACTTC.

This clonotype was counted a few times. This chain connects TRBV18 to TRBJ2-3, with 7 bases aligning to TRBD2. J gave up 2 bases and V 2 bases, and 4 bases lay outside the gene matches. Germline assignment: CDR1 KGHSH and CDR2 LQKENI. The CDR3 spans 15 residues. The CDR3 bases are TGTGCCAGCTCACCAACCCGGGAGGTCACAGATACGCAGTATTTT. Its protein product is CASSPTREVTDTQYF. Supplemented by reference TRBV18 and TRBJ2-3, the full variable domain reads NAGVMQNPRHLVRRRGQEARLRCSPMKGHSHVYWYRQLPEEGLKFMVYLQKENIIDESGMPKERFSAEFPKEGPSILRIQQVVRGDSAAYFCASSPTREVTDTQYFGPGTRLTVL.

The genes are TRBV19 and TRBJ2-1, with 12 nucleotides matching TRBD1. The CDR3 runs 19 residues. CDR1 and CDR2 from the germline V gene are LNHDA and SQIVND (reference sequence). J lost 5 bases, V lost 10 bases, and 21 bases had no gene match. The CDR3 loop reads CAINHRDRGRWRGDNEQFF. CDR3 nucleotide sequence: TGTGCCATTAATCACCGGGACAGGGGGCGTTGGAGGGGGGACAATGAGCAGTTCTTC.

This chain joins TRBV25-1 and TRBJ2-3, with D possibly TRBD1 on 6 matching bases. This CDR3 region has 13 residues. V was trimmed by 4 bases and J by 4 bases, leaving 9 bases between them. The V gene's germline CDR1 is MGHDK and CDR2 SYGVNS. The CDR3 DNA follows: TGTGCCAGCAGTGGAACAGGGCCAGATACGCAGTATTTT. This translates into CASSGTGPDTQYF.

This rearrangement joins TRBV20-1 to TRBJ1-4; no reliable D call. Per germline, CDR1 DFQATT and CDR2 SNEGSKA (reference sequence). Trimming pared 4 bases from V and 8 bases from J, leaving 14 bases between. CDR3 length: 13 residues. This CDR3 reads CSAKTPPAEKLFF. The CDR3 bases are TGCAGTGCTAAGACCCCTCCGGCGGAAAAACTGTTTTTT.

The chain links TRBV12-3 or TRBV12-4 to TRBJ2-1; 11 bases are shared with TRBD2. The trim removed 6 bases at V and 3 bases at J, leaving 10 bases unmatched. CDR3 size: 17 residues. CDR3 amino acids: CASSTSLGTSGYNEQFF. Here the CDR3 DNA reads TGTGCCAGCAGCACAAGCCTAGGGACTAGCGGCTACAATGAGCAGTTCTTC.

The chain recombines TRBV5-1 with TRBJ1-4; 9 nucleotides line up with TRBD1. This CDR3 is 14 amino acids long. Germline V CDR1 and CDR2: SGHRS, YFSETQ. J gave up 7 bases and V 2 bases, and 3 bases lay outside the gene matches. The CDR3 DNA reads as TGCGCCAGCAGCTTCACAGGGGGCTCTGAAAAACTGTTTTTT. Its protein product is CASSFTGGSEKLFF.

This clonotype was counted only a few times. The chain links TRBV20-1 to TRBJ2-1; TRBD2 agrees at 7 bases. This CDR3 contains 16 residues. Trimming removed 4 bases from V and 4 bases from J; junction bases left unmatched: 13. Germline CDR1 DFQATT, CDR2 SNEGSKA (reference sequence). The DNA of the CDR3 is TGCAGTGCTACCCGAGGCGGTAGCGGGTCTTACAATGAGCAGTTCTTC. Its translation is CSATRGGSGSYNEQFF.

V and J are TRBV6-4 and TRBJ2-2, with TRBD2 matching 7 bases. J gave up 5 bases and V 5 bases, and 11 bases lay outside the gene matches. The CDR3 totals 16 residues. The germline CDR1 and CDR2 sequences are MRHNA and SNTAGT. The CDR3 bases are TGTGCCAGCAGTCCCAGACTAGCAGATTCTACCGGGGAGCTGTTTTTT. This translates into CASSPRLADSTGELFF.

The J gene is TRBJ1-3, the V gene TRBV18, with D possibly matching TRBD1 (5 bases). Germline loops: CDR1 KGHSH, CDR2 LQKENI. The CDR3 loop spans 15 amino acids. Between the trimmed V and J ends, which lost 3 bases and 1 base, there was a span of 10 bases. CDR3 DNA sequence: TGTGCCAGCTCACCTCCCAGGGTGTCTGGAAACACCATATATTTT. Encoded protein: CASSPPRVSGNTIYF.